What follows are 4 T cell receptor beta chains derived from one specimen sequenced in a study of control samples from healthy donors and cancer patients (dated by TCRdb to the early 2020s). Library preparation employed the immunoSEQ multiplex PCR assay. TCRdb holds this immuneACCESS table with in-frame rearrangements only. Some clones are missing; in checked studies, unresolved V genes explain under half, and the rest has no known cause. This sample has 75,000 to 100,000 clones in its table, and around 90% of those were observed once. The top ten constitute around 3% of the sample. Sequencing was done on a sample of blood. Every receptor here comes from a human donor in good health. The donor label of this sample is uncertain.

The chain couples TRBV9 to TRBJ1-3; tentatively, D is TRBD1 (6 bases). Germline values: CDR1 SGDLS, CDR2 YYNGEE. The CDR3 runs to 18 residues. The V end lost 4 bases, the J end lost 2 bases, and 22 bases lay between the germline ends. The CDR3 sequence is CASSPRPVTGSPGNTIYF. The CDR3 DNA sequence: TGTGCCAGCAGCCCCCGGCCCGTTACAGGGTCGCCTGGAAACACCATATATTTT.

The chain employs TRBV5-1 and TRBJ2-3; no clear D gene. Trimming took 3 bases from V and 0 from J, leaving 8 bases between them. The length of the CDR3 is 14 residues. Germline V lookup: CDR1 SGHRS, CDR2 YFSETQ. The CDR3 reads CASSWQTSTDTQYF. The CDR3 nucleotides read TGCGCCAGCAGCTGGCAGACTAGCACAGATACGCAGTATTTT.

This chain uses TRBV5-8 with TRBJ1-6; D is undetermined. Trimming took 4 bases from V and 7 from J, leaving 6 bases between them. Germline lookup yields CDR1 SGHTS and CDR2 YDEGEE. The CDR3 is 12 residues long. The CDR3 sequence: CASSRRNSPLHF. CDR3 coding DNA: TGTGCCAGCAGCCGCCGGAATTCACCCCTCCACTTT.

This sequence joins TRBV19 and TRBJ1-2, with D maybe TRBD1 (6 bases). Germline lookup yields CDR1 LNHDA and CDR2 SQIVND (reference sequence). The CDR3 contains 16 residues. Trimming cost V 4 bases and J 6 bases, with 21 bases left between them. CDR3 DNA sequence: TGTGCCAGTAGTACCCACCAGACGAGGGGGGCGGATGGCTACACCTTC. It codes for CASSTHQTRGADGYTF.